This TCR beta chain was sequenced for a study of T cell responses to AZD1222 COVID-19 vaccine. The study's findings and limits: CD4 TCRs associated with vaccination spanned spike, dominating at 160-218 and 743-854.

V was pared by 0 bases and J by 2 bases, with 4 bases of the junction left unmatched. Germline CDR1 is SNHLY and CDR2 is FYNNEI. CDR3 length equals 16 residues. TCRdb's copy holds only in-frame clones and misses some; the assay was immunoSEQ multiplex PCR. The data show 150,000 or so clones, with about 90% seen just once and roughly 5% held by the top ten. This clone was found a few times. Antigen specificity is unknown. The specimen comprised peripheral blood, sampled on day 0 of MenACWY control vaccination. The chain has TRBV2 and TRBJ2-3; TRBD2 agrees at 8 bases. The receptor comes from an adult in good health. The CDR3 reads CASSEAPGGATDTQYF. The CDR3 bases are TGTGCCAGCAGTGAAGCCCCCGGGGGGGCCACAGATACGCAGTATTTT.